This T cell receptor beta chain was identified in a study of blood T cells in healthy people across ages (dated by TCRdb to between 2015 and 2016). In terms of the full investigation: In model experiments, roughly one uniquely barcoded TCR beta cDNA molecule per two T cells was captured by template switching. Using deep sequencing normalized with unique cDNA molecular identifiers, the study measured how TCR beta repertoire diversity changes with age. Donors were grouped into four age groups: young (average roughly 15 years), middle-aged (39), aged (over 55) and long-lived (around 80). To avoid experimental bias, donors of different ages were spread randomly across the sequencing lanes. Two additional independent replicas of 1 million unique cDNA reads from the same blood draw were analyzed for two donors (one aged 18 to 30 and one aged 80 or older). Broad study findings and their caveats: As age increased, observed TCR beta diversity per million T cells dropped in a roughly linear way, and a significant reduction was already evident by age around 41. Estimates of total diversity based on one million sequenced T cells were considered lower bounds and underestimates. There was a strong correlation between observed TCR beta diversity and the percentage of naive T cells measured by flow cytometry. Because profiling used bulk unsorted PBMCs, naive and antigen-experienced compartments could not be compared conclusively. Compared with the aged group, more naive CD4+ T cells, fewer expanded clones and increased TCR diversity were shown by the long-lived group, suggesting age selection. The CMV infection status of donors was not known, potentially confounding age-related changes in expanded clonotypes.

Reading the germline V gene gives CDR1 MGHRA and CDR2 YSYEKL. The CDR3 goes from the cysteine to the phenylalanine over 16 residues. The DNA shown is the 48-base CDR3, in frame from base 1. V and J are truncated by 2 bases and 4 bases respectively, leaving an intervening sequence of 16 bases. Donors were around 37 systemically healthy Caucasian individuals from Russia aged roughly 6 to 100 years. Approximately 9.7 milliliters of peripheral blood were drawn from each donor into EDTA-treated Vacutainer tubes. Ficoll-Paque density-gradient centrifugation was used to isolate PBMCs, with at least 7 million per sample. Total RNA was extracted from PBMCs with Trizol reagent, with at least 5.5 micrograms obtained per sample. For every donor, flow cytometry on a PBMC aliquot measured the percentage of naive CD45RAhigh/CD27high T cells. The library came from 5' RACE. This sample was sequenced with an Illumina HiSeq 2500. A second PCR of roughly 7 to 11 cycles was performed with a sample-barcoded 5' primer and a J-beta primer mix. A template-switch 5' adaptor carrying 12 random nucleotides introduced a unique molecular identifier onto each TCR beta cDNA molecule. Each sample yielded at least 2.5 million CDR3-containing paired-end reads. All of the RNA was converted into first-strand cDNA using the Mint cDNA synthesis kit, with a TRBC-specific oligonucleotide serving as the primer. Following uracil-DNA glycosylase treatment, a first 18-cycle PCR with universal primers M1SS and BC2_uni_R was performed on all cDNA. On the authors' methods: Normalization of each sample was performed by random selection of 1 million high-quality reads, each carrying a distinct molecular identifier. Instead of being binned into consensus sequences, reads with shared molecular identifiers were discarded. CDR3 identification, clonotype clustering and error correction used MiTCR with a Q25 quality threshold and the strictest error-elimination algorithm. A nonparametric unseen species model using Euler transformation provided a lower-bound estimate of total TCR beta diversity. TCRdb's own reprocessing of the public reads used fastp at Q25 and MiXCR and kept productive beta chains. Every entry covers one CDR3 protein and lists the most common genes and DNA from its rows. The V and J calls shown here were made by TCRdb, not taken from the authors' results. In all, the sample holds more than 1 million distinct CDR3 sequences, and less than 50% of those were seen once. The leading ten clones occupy 15% to 20% of the sample.

Comment on this clonotype: It has no known antigen specificity. No quality values exist for individual bases; no much larger clone is one base distant.

The sequence joins TRBV4-1 to TRBJ2-3; the D call is tentative, TRBD1 or TRBD2, as each matches 5 bases. The sequenced material came from blood. This TCR derives from a woman in her sixties or seventies in good health. The DNA is TGCGCCAGCAGCCAAACCGGGACGTGGCCGGCAGATACGCAGTATTTT. The encoded protein is CASSQTGTWPADTQYF.